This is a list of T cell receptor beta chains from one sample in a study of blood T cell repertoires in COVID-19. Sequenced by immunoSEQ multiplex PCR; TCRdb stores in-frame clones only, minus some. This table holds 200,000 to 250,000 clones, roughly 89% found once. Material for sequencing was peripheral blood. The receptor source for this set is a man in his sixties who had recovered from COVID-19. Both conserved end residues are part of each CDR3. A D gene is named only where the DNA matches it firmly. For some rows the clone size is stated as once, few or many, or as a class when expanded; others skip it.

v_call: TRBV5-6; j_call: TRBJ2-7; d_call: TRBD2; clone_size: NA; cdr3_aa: CASSLGSSGLLEQYF; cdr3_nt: TGTGCCAGCAGCTTGGGTTCTAGCGGCCTTCTCGAGCAGTACTTC
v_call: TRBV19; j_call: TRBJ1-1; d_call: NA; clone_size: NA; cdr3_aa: CASSSGLNTEAFF; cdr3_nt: TGTGCCAGTAGTAGCGGGTTGAACACTGAAGCTTTCTTT
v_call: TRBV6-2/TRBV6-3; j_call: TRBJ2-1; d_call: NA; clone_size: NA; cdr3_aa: CASSYSLRISSSYNEQFF; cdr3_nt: TGTGCCAGCAGTTACTCGTTACGAATATCGAGCTCCTACAATGAGCAGTTCTTC
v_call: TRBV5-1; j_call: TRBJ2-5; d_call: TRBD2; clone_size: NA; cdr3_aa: CASSLMGGRQETQYF; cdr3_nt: TGCGCCAGCAGCTTAATGGGGGGGAGACAAGAGACCCAGTACTTC
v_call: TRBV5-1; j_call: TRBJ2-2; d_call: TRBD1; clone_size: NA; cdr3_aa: CASSQGQGANTGELFF; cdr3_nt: TGCGCCAGCAGCCAAGGACAGGGGGCCAACACCGGGGAGCTGTTTTTT
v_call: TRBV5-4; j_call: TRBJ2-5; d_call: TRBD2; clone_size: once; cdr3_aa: CASSPRPTGGQETQYF; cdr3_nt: TGTGCCAGCAGCCCCCGCCCCACGGGGGGCCAAGAGACCCAGTACTTC
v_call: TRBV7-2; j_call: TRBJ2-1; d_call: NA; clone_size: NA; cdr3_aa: CASTGGAQPYNEQFF; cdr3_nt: TGTGCCAGCACCGGAGGCGCCCAACCCTACAATGAGCAGTTCTTC
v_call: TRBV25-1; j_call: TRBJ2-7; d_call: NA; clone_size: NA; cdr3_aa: CASSEGEVSSYEQYF; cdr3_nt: TGTGCCAGCAGTGAAGGGGAGGTTAGCTCCTACGAGCAGTACTTC
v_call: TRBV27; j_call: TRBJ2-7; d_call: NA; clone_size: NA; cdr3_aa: CASSSKPAGEQYF; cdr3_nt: TGTGCCAGCAGTTCGAAGCCCGCTGGCGAGCAGTACTTC
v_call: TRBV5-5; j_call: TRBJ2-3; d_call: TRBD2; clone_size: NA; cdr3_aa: CASSSIPGLAGASDTQYF; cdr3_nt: TGTGCCAGCAGCTCAATTCCGGGACTAGCGGGAGCTTCAGATACGCAGTATTTT
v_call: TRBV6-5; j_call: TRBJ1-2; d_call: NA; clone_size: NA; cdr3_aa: CASSSLGPRGGYTF; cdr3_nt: TGTGCCAGCAGTTCCCTTGGCCCAAGGGGTGGCTACACCTTC
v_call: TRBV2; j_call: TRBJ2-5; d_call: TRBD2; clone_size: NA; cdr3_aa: CASNWGGGIETQYF; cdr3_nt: TGTGCCAGCAACTGGGGCGGGGGGATTGAGACCCAGTACTTC
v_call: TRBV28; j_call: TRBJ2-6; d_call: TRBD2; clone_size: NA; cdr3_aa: CATAGGGANGANVLTF; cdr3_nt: TGTGCGACCGCCGGGGGGGGCGCGAATGGGGCCAACGTCCTGACTTTC
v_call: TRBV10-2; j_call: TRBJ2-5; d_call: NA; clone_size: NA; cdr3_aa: CASSDMGRETQYF; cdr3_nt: TGCGCCAGCAGTGATATGGGGCGAGAGACCCAGTACTTC
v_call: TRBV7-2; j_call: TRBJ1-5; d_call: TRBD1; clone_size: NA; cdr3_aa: CASSFHPLGQGNNQPQHF; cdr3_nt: TGTGCCAGCAGCTTCCATCCCCTGGGACAGGGTAACAATCAGCCCCAGCATTTT
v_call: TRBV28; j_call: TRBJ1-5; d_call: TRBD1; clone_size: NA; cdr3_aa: CASSLAGQGGNQPQHF; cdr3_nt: TGTGCCAGCAGCCTCGCCGGACAGGGAGGCAATCAGCCCCAGCATTTT
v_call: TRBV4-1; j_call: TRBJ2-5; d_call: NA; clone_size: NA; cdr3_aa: CASSQGQAIQETQYF; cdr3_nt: TGCGCCAGCAGCCAAGGACAGGCTATACAAGAGACCCAGTACTTC
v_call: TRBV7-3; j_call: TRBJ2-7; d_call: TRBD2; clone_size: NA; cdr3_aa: CARGEREISSYEQYF; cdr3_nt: TGTGCCAGGGGAGAGCGGGAGATAAGCTCCTACGAGCAGTACTTC
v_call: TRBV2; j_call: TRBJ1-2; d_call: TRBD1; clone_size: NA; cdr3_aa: CASSGGQSSYGYTF; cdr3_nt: TGTGCCAGCAGTGGGGGACAGTCCTCTTATGGCTACACCTTC
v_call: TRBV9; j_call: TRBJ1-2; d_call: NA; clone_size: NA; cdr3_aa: CAGCTQGLGYGYTF; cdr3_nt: TGTGCCGGATGCACACAGGGTTTAGGGTATGGCTACACCTTC
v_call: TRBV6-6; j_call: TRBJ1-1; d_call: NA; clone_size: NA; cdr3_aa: CASSYGLAGTEAFF; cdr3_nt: TGTGCCAGCAGTTATGGGCTTGCGGGCACTGAAGCTTTCTTT
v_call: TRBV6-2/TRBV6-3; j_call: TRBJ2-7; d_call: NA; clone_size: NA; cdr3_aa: CASSSVSGGYEQYF; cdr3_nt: TGTGCCAGCAGTTCGGTCAGCGGAGGCTACGAGCAGTACTTC
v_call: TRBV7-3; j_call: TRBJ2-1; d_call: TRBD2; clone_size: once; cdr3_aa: CASSPASGVINEQFF; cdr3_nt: TGTGCCAGCAGCCCCGCTAGCGGAGTCATTAATGAGCAGTTCTTC
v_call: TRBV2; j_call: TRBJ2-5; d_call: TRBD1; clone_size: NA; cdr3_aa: CASSNRGETQYF; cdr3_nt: TGTGCCAGCAGCAACAGGGGCGAGACCCAGTACTTC
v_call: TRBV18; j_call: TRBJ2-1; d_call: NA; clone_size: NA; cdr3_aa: CASSRAVAANEQFF; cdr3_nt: TGTGCCAGCTCACGAGCAGTCGCGGCCAATGAGCAGTTCTTC
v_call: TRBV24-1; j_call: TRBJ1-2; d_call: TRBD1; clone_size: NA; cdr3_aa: CATSDWTGVAGYTF; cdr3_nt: TGTGCCACCAGTGATTGGACAGGGGTAGCTGGCTACACCTTC
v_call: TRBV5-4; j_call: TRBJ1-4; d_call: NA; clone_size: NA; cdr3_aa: CASSPGGGNEKLFF; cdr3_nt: TGTGCCAGCAGCCCCGGGGGAGGTAATGAAAAACTGTTTTTT
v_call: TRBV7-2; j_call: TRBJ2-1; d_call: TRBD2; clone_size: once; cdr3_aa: CASSFKLAGNEQFF; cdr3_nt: TGTGCCAGCAGCTTCAAACTAGCGGGCAATGAGCAGTTCTTC
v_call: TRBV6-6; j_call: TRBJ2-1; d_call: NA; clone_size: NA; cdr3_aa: CASSYSSSISHNEQFF; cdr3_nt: TGTGCCAGCAGTTACTCGAGTTCCATTTCCCACAATGAGCAGTTCTTC
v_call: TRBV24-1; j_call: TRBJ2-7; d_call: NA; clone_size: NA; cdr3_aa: CATSEAGTYEQYF; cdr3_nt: TGTGCCACCAGTGAGGCAGGGACCTACGAGCAGTACTTC
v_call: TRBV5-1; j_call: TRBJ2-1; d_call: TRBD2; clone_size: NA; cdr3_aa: CASSLEGLADNEQFF; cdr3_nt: TGCGCCAGCAGCTTGGAGGGACTAGCGGATAATGAGCAGTTCTTC
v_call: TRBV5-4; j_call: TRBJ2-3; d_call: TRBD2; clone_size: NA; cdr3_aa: CASSLRLAGRTDTQYF; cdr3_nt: TGTGCCAGCAGCTTGAGGCTAGCGGGACGCACAGATACGCAGTATTTT
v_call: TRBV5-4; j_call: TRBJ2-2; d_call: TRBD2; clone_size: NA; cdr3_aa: CASSLSGGISGELFF; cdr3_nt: TGTGCCAGCAGCTTGTCGGGGGGTATTTCCGGGGAGCTGTTTTTT
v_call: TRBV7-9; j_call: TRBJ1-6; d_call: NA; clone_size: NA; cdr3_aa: CASSLEAGRNSPLHF; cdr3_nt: TGTGCCAGCAGCTTAGAGGCAGGGCGGAATTCACCCCTCCACTTT
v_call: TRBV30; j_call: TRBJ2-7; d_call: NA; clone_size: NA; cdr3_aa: CAWSIGLHYEQYF; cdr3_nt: TGTGCCTGGAGTATCGGACTACATTACGAGCAGTACTTC
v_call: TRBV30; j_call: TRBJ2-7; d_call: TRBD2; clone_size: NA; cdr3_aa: CAWSSGLETYEQYF; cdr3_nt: TGTGCCTGGAGTTCGGGACTAGAAACCTACGAGCAGTACTTC
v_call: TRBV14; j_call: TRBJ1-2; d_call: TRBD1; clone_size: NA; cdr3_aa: CASSRTGIYGYTF; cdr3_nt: TGTGCCAGCAGCCGGACAGGGATCTATGGCTACACCTTC
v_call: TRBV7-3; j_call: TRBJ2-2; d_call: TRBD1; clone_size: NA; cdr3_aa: CASSDYRGQRNTGELFF; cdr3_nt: TGTGCCAGCAGCGACTACAGGGGGCAAAGGAACACCGGGGAGCTGTTTTTT
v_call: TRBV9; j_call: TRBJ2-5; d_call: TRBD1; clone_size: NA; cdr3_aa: CASSVGNRGVGETQYF; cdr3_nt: TGTGCCAGCAGCGTAGGAAACAGGGGTGTGGGTGAGACCCAGTACTTC
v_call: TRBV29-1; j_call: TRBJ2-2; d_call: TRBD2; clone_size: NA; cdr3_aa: CSVEVGRAAGELFF; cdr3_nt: TGCAGCGTTGAGGTGGGGAGGGCGGCCGGGGAGCTGTTTTTT
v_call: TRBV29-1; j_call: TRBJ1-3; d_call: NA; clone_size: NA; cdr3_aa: CSVTLAGAGNTIYF; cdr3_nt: TGCAGCGTTACACTCGCAGGGGCTGGAAACACCATATATTTT
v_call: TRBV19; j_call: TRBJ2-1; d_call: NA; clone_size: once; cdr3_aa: CASSAAEGPYNEQFF; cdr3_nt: TGTGCCAGTAGCGCAGCGGAGGGCCCCTACAATGAGCAGTTCTTC
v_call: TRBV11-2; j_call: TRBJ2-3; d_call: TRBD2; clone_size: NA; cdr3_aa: CASSSLAGGIDTQYF; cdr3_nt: TGTGCCAGCAGCTCACTAGCGGGGGGAATAGATACGCAGTATTTT
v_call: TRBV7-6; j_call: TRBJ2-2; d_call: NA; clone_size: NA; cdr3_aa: CASSLARRGNTGELFF; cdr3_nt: TGTGCCAGCAGCTTAGCGAGGCGGGGGAACACCGGGGAGCTGTTTTTT
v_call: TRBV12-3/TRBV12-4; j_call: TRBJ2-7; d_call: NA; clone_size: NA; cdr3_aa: CASSYQGYEQYF; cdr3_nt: TGTGCCAGCAGTTATCAGGGGTACGAGCAGTACTTC
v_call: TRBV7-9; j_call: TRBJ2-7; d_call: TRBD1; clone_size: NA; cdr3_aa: CASSLTAGTGNYEQYF; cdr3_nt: TGTGCCAGCAGTCTAACGGCCGGGACAGGGAACTACGAGCAGTACTTC
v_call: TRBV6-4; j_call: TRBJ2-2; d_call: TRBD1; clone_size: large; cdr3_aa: CASRTGETGELFF; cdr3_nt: TGTGCCAGCCGGACAGGGGAGACCGGGGAGCTGTTTTTT
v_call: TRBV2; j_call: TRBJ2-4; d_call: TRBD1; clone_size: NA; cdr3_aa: CASSVSGQGLIQYF; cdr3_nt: TGTGCCAGCAGTGTCTCGGGACAGGGACTAATTCAGTACTTC
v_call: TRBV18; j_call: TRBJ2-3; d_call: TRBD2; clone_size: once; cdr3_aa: CASSPWTSGGTDTQYF; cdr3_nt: TGTGCCAGCTCACCGTGGACTAGCGGGGGAACAGATACGCAGTATTTT
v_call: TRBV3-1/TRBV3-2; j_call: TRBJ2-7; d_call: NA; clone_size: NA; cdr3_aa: CASSPNWGTYEQYF; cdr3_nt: TGTGCCAGCAGCCCAAACTGGGGCACCTACGAGCAGTACTTC
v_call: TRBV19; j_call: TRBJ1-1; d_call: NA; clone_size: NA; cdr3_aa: CASSRGATNTEAFF; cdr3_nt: TGTGCCAGTAGTCGGGGGGCGACGAACACTGAAGCTTTCTTT
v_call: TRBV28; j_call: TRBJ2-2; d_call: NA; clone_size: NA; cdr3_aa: CASRQGDSGELFF; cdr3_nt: TGTGCCAGCAGACAGGGCGACTCCGGGGAGCTGTTTTTT
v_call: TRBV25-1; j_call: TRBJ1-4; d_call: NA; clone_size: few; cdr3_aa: CASSVIGRERLFF; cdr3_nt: TGTGCCAGCAGTGTGATAGGGAGGGAGAGGCTGTTTTTT
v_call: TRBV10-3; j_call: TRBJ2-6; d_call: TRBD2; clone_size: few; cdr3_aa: CAISDSVGTKITGANVLTF; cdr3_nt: TGTGCCATCAGTGATTCAGTGGGGACTAAAATAACTGGGGCCAACGTCCTGACTTTC
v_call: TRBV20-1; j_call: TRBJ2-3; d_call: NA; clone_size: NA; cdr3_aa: CSARLAGTQYF; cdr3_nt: TGCAGTGCCAGACTCGCGGGGACGCAGTATTTT